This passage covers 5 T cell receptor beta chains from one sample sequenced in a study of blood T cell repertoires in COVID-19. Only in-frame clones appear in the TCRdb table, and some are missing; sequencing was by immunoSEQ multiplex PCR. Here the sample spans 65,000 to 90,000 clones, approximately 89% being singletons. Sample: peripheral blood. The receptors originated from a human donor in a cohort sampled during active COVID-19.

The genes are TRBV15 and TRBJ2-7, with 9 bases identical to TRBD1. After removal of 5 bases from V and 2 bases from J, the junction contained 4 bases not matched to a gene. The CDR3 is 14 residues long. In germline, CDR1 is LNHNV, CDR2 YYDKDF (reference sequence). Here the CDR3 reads CATSPRTGAYEQYF. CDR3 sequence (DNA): TGTGCCACCAGCCCTAGGACAGGGGCCTACGAGCAGTACTTC. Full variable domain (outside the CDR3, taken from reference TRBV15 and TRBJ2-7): DAMVIQNPRYQVTQFGKPVTLSCSQTLNHNVMYWYQQKSSQAPKLLFHYYDKDFNNEADTPDNFQSRRPNTSFCFLDIRSPGLGDTAMYLCATSPRTGAYEQYFGPGTRLTVT.

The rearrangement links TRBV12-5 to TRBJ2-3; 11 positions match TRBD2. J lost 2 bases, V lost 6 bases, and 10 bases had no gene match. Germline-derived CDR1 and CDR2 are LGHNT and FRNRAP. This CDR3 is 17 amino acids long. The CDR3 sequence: CASGLTGTSGLTDTQYF. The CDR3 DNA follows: TGTGCTAGTGGACTGACCGGGACTAGCGGCCTCACAGATACGCAGTATTTT.

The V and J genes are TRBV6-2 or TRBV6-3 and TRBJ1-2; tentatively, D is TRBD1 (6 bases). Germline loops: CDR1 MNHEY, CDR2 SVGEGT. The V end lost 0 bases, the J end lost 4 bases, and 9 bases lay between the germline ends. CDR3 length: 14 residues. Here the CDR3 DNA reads TGTGCCAGCAGTTACTCCCAGGGGAGCTATGGCTACACCTTC. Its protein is CASSYSQGSYGYTF.

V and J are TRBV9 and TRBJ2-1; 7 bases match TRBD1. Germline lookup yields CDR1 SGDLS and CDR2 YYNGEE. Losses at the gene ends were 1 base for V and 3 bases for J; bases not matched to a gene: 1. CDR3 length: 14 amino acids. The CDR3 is CASSVQGDYNEQFF. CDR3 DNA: TGTGCCAGCAGCGTACAGGGGGACTACAATGAGCAGTTCTTC.

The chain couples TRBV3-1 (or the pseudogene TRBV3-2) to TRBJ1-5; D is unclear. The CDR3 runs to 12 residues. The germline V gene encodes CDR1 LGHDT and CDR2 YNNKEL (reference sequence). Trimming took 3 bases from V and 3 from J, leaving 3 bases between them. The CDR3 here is CASSHYNQPQHF. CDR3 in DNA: TGTGCCAGCAGCCATTACAATCAGCCCCAGCATTTT.